Sequencing of this T cell receptor (beta chain) was carried out in a study of shared clonotypes between healthy human individuals. In the study overall: Three plates were used per donor for CD4 naive, three for CD4 memory, two for CD8 naive and one for CD8 memory.

The protocol was immunoSEQ multiplex PCR, while the TCRdb copy is restricted to in-frame clones and leaves out a portion. The table records some 980,000 clones, about three quarters of them present only once. Whole-study results and caveats: The low donor count limited represented genetic and exposure-history diversity. Naive subsets generally had larger estimated richness than memory subsets.

Regarding this clone: Its antigen remains unidentified.

The germline gives CDR1 SGDLS, CDR2 YYNGEE. The CDR3 is made up of 16 amino acids. Trimming removed 0 bases from V and 2 bases from J; junction bases left unmatched: 7. Nashville, Tennessee was home to all donors, who were Caucasian adults. The chain combines TRBV9 with TRBJ2-5; TRBD2 matches at 7 bases. Sequencing used memory CD4+ T cells sorted from blood. As for subset: CD45RA-negative fraction. This clonotype was obtained from a man between 18 and 35 years old in good health. CDR3 loop: CASSVVGTNLQETQYF. CDR3 nucleotide sequence: TGTGCCAGCAGCGTAGTTGGGACTAACTTACAAGAGACCCAGTACTTC.